What follows are 2 T cell receptor beta chains derived from one specimen sequenced in a study of T cell responses to AZD1222 COVID-19 vaccine. The assay was immunoSEQ multiplex PCR, and TCRdb's table has in-frame clones only and misses some. This repertoire shows 60,000 to 75,000 clones, 80% to 90% found once; its top ten account for 28%. Sequenced material: peripheral blood, taken 28 days after the second AZD1222 dose. These receptors all stem from an adult who received the AZD1222 COVID-19 vaccine.

The gene calls are TRBV4-2 and TRBJ2-2, with TRBD2 identical over 9 bases. The J segment lost 7 bases and the V segment lost 2 bases, leaving 11 bases of the junction unmatched. Looked up from germline, CDR1 is LGHNA and CDR2 is YNFKEQ. This CDR3 contains 17 residues. This chain's CDR3 is CASSQTAGGPGSGELFF. The CDR3 nucleotides are TGTGCCAGCAGCCAAACTGCGGGAGGGCCAGGTAGCGGGGAGCTGTTTTTT.

The genes are TRBV11-2 and TRBJ2-7; 8 bases match TRBD1. This CDR3 region has 15 residues. V was clipped by 5 bases and J by 2 bases; unmatched bases: 8. CDR1 is SGHAT and CDR2 is FQNNGV in the germline V gene. CDR3 nucleotides: TGTGCCAGCAGCCCTGACCGGGACAGGACCTACGAGCAGTACTTC. Its translation is CASSPDRDRTYEQYF.